This entry concerns a single TCR beta chain. TCRdb reanalysed the 5' RACE reads using MiXCR and keeps one entry per CDR3 protein. The data contain 300,000 to 400,000 distinct CDR3 sequences, roughly 9.4% of them singletons. CDR3 size: 14 residues. V lost 6 bases to trimming and J lost 4 bases, with 18 bases between them. CDR1 DFQATT and CDR2 SNEGSKA come from the germline V gene (reference sequence). The data originate from a study of T cells after yellow fever vaccination. The sequence derives from a man aged 18 to 29 who received the YFV17D yellow fever vaccine. The sequences come from PBMCs, collected on the day of the first yellow fever vaccination. V gene TRBV20-1 combines with J gene TRBJ2-5; D ambiguous. The CDR3 DNA follows: TGCAGTGCACCGTGGAGCCCCGGCCGAGAGACCCAGTACTTC. It codes for CSAPWSPGRETQYF.